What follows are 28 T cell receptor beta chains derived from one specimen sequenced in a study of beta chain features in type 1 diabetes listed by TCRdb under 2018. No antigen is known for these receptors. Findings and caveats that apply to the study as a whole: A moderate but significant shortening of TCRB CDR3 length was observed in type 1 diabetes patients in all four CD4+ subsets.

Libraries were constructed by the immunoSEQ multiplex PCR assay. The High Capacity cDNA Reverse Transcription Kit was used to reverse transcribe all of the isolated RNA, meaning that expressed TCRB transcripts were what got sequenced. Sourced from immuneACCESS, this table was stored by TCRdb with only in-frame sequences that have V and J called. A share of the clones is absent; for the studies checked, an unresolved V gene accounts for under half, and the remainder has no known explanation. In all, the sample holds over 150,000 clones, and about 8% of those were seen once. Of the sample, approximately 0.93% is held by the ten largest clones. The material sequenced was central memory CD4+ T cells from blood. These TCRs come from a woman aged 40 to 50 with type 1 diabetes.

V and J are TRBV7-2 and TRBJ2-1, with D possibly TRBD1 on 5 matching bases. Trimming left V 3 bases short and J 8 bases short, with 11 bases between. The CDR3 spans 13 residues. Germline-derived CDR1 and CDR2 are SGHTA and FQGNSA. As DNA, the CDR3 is TGTGCCAGCAGCTTTTCAGGGATCCATGAGCAGTTCTTC. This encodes CASSFSGIHEQFF.

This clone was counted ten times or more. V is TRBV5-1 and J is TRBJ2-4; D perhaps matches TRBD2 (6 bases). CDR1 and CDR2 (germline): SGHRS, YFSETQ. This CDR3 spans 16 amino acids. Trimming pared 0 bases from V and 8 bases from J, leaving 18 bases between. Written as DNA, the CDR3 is TGCGCCAGCAGCTTGGAGGGTGCCCGGTCGGGAGACATTCAGTACTTC. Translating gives CASSLEGARSGDIQYF.

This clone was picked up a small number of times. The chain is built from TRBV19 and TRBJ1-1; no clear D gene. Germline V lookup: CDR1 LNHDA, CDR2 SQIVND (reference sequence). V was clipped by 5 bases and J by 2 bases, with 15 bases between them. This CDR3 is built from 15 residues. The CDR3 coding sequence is TGTGCCAGTAGTCCCTACGGGATACTAAACACTGAAGCTTTCTTT. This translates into CASSPYGILNTEAFF.

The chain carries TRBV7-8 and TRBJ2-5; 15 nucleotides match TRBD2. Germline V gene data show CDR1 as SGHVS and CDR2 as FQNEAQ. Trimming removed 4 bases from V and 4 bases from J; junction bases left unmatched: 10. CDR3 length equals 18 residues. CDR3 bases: TGTGCCAGCAGCTCCCCGGGACTAGCGGGGGGCGGGGGAGAGACCCAGTACTTC. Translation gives CASSSPGLAGGGGETQYF.

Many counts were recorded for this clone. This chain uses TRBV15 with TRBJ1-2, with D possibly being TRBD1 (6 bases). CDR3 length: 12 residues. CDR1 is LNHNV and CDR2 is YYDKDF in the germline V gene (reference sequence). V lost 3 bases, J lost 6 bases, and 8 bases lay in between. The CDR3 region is CATSRNRDGYTF. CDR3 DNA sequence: TGTGCCACCAGCAGGAACAGGGATGGCTACACCTTC.

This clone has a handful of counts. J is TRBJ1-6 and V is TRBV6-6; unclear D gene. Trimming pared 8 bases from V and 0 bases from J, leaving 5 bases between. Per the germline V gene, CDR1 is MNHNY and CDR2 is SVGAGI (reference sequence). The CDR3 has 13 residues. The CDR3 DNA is TGTGCCAGCTTCAGCTCCTATAATTCACCCCTCCACTTT. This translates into CASFSSYNSPLHF.

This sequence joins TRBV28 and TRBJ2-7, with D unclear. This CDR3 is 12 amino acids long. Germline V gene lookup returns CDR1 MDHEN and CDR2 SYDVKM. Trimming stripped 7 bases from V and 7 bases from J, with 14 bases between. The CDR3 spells CASKSLLSEQYF. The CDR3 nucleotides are TGTGCCAGCAAAAGCTTACTTAGTGAGCAGTACTTC.

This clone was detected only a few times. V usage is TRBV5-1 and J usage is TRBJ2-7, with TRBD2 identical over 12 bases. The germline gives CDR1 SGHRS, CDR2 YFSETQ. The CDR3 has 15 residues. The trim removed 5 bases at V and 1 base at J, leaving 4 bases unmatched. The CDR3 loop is CASRMTSGSSYEQYF. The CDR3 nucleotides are TGCGCCAGCAGGATGACTAGCGGGAGTTCCTACGAGCAGTACTTC.

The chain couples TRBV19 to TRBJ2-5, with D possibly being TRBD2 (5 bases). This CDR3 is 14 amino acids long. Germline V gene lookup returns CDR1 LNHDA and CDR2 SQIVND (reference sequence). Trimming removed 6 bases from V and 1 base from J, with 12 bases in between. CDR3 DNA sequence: TGTGCCAGTAGCAGTGGGGAGATCCAAGAGACCCAGTACTTC. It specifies CASSSGEIQETQYF. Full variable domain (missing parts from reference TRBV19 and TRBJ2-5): DGGITQSPKYLFRKEGQNVTLSCEQNLNHDAMYWYRQDPGQGLRLIYYSQIVNDFQKGDIAEGYSVSREKKESFPLTVTSAQKNPTAFYLCASSSGEIQETQYFGPGTRLLVL.

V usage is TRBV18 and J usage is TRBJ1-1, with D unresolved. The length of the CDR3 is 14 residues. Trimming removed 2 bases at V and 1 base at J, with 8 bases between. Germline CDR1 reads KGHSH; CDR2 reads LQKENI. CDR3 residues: CASSPRAPNTEAFF. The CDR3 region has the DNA TGTGCCAGCTCACCAAGAGCACCGAACACTGAAGCTTTCTTT.

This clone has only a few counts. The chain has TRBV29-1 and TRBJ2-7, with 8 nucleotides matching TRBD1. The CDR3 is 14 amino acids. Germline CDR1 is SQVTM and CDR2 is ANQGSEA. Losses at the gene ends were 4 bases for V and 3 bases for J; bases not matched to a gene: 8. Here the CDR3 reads CSVGGGQGGYEQYF. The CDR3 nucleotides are TGCAGCGTTGGAGGAGGACAGGGAGGCTACGAGCAGTACTTC.

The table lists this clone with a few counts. The CDR3 DNA reads as TGTGCCAGCCATATTTCTCTGGACAGCCGAGGCTACACCTTC. Protein sequence: CASHISLDSRGYTF. This chain connects TRBV28 to TRBJ1-2; maybe TRBD1 (6 bases). CDR3 length: 14 amino acids. V gave up 8 bases and J gave up 8 bases, with 21 bases separating them. Germline V gene sequence: CDR1 MDHEN, CDR2 SYDVKM.

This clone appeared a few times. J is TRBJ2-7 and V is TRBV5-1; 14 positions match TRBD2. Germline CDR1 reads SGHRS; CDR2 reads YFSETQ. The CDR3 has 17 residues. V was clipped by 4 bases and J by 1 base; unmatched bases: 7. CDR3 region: CASSPGTSGSRSYEQYF. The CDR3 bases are TGCGCCAGCAGCCCGGGGACTAGCGGGAGTAGGTCCTACGAGCAGTACTTC.

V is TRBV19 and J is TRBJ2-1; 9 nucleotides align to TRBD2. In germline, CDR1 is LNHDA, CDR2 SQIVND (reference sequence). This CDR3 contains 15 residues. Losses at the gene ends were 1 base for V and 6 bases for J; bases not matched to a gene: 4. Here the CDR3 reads CASSIVAGDGNEQFF. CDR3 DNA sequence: TGTGCCAGTAGTATAGTAGCGGGAGATGGCAATGAGCAGTTCTTC.

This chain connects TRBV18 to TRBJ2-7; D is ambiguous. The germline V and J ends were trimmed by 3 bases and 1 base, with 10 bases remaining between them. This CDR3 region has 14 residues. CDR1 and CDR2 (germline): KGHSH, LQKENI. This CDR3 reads CASSPGRRSYEQYF. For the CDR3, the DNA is TGTGCCAGCTCACCTGGGCGCAGGTCCTACGAGCAGTACTTC.

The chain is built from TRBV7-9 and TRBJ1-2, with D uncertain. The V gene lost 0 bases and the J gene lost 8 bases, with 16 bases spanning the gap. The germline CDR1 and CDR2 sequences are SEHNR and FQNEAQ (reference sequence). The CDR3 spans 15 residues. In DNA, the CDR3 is TGTGCCAGCAGCTTAGCCCTAGCAGTCGCGTCGGGCTACACCTTC. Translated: CASSLALAVASGYTF. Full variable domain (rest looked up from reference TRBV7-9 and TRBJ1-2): DTGVSQNPRHKITKRGQNVTFRCDPISEHNRLYWYRQTLGQGPEFLTYFQNEAQLEKSRLLSDRFSAERPKGSFSTLEIQRTEQGDSAMYLCASSLALAVASGYTFGSGTRLTVV.

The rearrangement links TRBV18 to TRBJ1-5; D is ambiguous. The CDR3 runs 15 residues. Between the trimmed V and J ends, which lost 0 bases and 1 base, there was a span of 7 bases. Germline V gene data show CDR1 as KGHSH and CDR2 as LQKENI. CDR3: CASSPPSSSNQPQHF. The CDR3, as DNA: TGTGCCAGCTCACCACCGAGCTCCAGCAATCAGCCCCAGCATTTT. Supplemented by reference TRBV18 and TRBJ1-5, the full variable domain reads NAGVMQNPRHLVRRRGQEARLRCSPMKGHSHVYWYRQLPEEGLKFMVYLQKENIIDESGMPKERFSAEFPKEGPSILRIQQVVRGDSAAYFCASSPPSSSNQPQHFGDGTRLSIL.

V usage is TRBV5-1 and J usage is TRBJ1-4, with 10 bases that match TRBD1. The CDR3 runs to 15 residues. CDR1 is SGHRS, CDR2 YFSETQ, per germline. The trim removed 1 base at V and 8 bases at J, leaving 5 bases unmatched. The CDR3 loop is CASSLTGTGAEKLFF. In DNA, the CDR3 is TGCGCCAGCAGCTTGACCGGGACAGGGGCGGAAAAACTGTTTTTT.

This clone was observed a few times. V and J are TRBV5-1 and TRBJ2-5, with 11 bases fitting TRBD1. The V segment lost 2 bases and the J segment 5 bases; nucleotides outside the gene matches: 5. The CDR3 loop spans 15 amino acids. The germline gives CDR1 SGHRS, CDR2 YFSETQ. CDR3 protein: CASSFGQGAGETQYF. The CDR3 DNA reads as TGCGCCAGCAGCTTCGGACAGGGGGCAGGGGAGACCCAGTACTTC.

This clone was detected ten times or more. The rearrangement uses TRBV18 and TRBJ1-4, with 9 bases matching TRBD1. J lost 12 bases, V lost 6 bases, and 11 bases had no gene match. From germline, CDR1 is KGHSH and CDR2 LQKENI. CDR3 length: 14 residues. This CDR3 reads CASSTRRDRAELFF. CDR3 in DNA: TGTGCCAGCTCTACAAGGCGGGACAGGGCCGAACTGTTTTTT.

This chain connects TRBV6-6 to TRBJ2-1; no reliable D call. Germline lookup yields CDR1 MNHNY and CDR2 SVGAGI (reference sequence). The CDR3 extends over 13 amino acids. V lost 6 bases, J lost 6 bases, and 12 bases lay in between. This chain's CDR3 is CASSGSGANEQFF. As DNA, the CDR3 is TGTGCCAGCAGCGGGTCGGGTGCCAATGAGCAGTTCTTC.

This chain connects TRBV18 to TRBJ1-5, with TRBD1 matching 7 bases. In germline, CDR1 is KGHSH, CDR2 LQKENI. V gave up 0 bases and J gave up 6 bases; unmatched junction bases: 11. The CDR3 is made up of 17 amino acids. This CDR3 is CASSPPGAGGQGQPQHF. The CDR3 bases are TGTGCCAGCTCACCACCGGGGGCAGGGGGGCAGGGTCAGCCCCAGCATTTT.

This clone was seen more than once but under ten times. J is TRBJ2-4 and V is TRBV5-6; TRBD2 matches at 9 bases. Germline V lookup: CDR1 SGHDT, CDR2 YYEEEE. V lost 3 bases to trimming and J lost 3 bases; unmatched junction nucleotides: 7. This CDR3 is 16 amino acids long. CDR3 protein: CASSSIWREGKNIQYF. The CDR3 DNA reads TGTGCCAGCAGCTCGATCTGGCGGGAGGGCAAAAACATTCAGTACTTC.

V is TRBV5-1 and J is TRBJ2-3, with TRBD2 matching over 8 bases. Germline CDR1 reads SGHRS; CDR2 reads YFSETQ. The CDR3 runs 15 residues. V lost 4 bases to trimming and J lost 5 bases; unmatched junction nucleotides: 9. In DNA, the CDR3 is TGCGCCAGCAGCGACACTAGCGGAGCGGGAGATACGCAGTATTTT. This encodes CASSDTSGAGDTQYF.

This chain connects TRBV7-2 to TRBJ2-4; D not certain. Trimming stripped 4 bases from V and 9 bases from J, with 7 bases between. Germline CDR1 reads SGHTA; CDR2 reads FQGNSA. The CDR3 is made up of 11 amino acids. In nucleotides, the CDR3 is TGTGCCAGCAGCTCCCCAGGCATTCAGTACTTC. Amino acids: CASSSPGIQYF.

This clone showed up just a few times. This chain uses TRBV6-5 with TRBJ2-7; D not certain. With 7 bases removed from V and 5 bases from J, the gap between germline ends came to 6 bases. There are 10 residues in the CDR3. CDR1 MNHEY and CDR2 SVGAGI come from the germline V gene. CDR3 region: CASMRNEQYF. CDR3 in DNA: TGTGCCAGCATGCGGAACGAGCAGTACTTC.

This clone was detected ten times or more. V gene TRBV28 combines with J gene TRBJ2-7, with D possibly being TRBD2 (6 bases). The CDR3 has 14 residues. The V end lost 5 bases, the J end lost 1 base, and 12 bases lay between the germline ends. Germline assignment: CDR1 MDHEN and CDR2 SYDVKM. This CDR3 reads CASSGGGSSYEQYF. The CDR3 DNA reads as TGTGCCAGCAGTGGAGGAGGGAGTTCCTACGAGCAGTACTTC.

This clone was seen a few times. Here the CDR3 reads CASSSWDSIGYGYTF. The CDR3 DNA sequence: TGTGCCAGCAGCAGTTGGGACAGCATCGGCTATGGCTACACCTTC. The V and J genes are TRBV9 and TRBJ1-2; 7 bases line up with TRBD1. The CDR3 length is 15 residues. V lost 4 bases to trimming and J lost 4 bases; unmatched junction nucleotides: 10. Germline assignment: CDR1 SGDLS and CDR2 YYNGEE.